Below, 18 T cell receptor beta chains from the same sample are listed, as sequenced in a study of blood T cell repertoires in COVID-19. Produced via immunoSEQ multiplex PCR; TCRdb's table is partial and in-frame only. The repertoire holds fewer than 250,000 clones, with 65% to 85% as singletons. Sequenced input: PBMCs or T cells enriched from blood (not recorded which). These receptor sequences come from a middle-aged woman with acute COVID-19.

This chain uses TRBV9 with TRBJ1-6, with 8 bases matching TRBD1. After removal of 0 bases from V and 8 bases from J, the junction contained 4 bases not matched to a gene. Looked up from germline, CDR1 is SGDLS and CDR2 is YYNGEE. The CDR3 contains 15 residues. The CDR3 protein is CASSVDLQGDSPLHF. The CDR3 nucleotides are TGTGCCAGCAGCGTAGATCTACAGGGGGATTCACCCCTCCACTTT.

V and J are TRBV9 and TRBJ2-7; D ambiguous. CDR1 and CDR2 from the germline V gene are SGDLS and YYNGEE. Trimming removed 0 bases from V and 3 bases from J, with 4 bases in between. The CDR3 runs 12 residues. Here the CDR3 reads CASSVGHYEQYF. CDR3 DNA: TGTGCCAGCAGCGTAGGGCACTACGAGCAGTACTTC.

This clone was picked up a small number of times. The chain is built from TRBV30 and TRBJ1-3; possibly TRBD1 for D (6 bases). V gave up 7 bases and J gave up 0 bases, with 16 bases separating them. The CDR3 covers 15 residues. Germline V gene lookup returns CDR1 GTSNPN and CDR2 SVGIG (reference sequence). This CDR3 reads CAFLPGHTSGNTIYF. Written as DNA, the CDR3 is TGTGCCTTTTTACCGGGACACACCTCTGGAAACACCATATATTTT.

The rearrangement links TRBV28 to TRBJ2-3, with TRBD1 as a possible D gene (6 bases). The CDR3 is 16 residues long. Trimming stripped 5 bases from V and 2 bases from J, with 17 bases between. The germline V gene encodes CDR1 MDHEN and CDR2 SYDVKM. CDR3 in amino acids: CASSPSTGIDTDTQYF. CDR3 DNA sequence: TGTGCCAGCAGTCCCTCTACAGGGATCGACACAGATACGCAGTATTTT.

The chain is built from TRBV28 and TRBJ1-4; D might be TRBD1 (5 bases). Trimming removed 3 bases from V and 7 bases from J, with 12 bases in between. Germline values: CDR1 MDHEN, CDR2 SYDVKM. The CDR3 runs to 14 residues. CDR3 in DNA: TGTGCCAGCAGTTTTCCCCAGGGTGGTGAAAAACTGTTTTTT. Residues: CASSFPQGGEKLFF.

The count of this clone is one. The gene calls are TRBV18 and TRBJ1-1, with TRBD1 as a possible D gene (6 bases). The CDR3 extends over 12 amino acids. The germline V gene encodes CDR1 KGHSH and CDR2 LQKENI. Trimming removed 0 bases at V and 11 bases at J, with 10 bases between. CDR3 sequence reads: CASSPPQGSAFF. The CDR3 nucleotides read TGTGCCAGCTCACCACCGCAGGGGTCGGCTTTCTTT.

This rearrangement joins TRBV5-4 to TRBJ1-2, with a weak D call TRBD1 (6 bases). V gave up 2 bases and J gave up 6 bases, with 11 bases separating them. This CDR3 comprises 13 residues. Germline V gene sequence: CDR1 SGHNT, CDR2 YYREEE (reference sequence). The CDR3 loop reads CASSLQGSNGYTF. For the CDR3, the DNA is TGTGCCAGCAGCTTACAGGGTAGCAATGGCTACACCTTC. The whole variable domain, filled in from reference TRBV5-4 and TRBJ1-2, reads ETGVTQSPTHLIKTRGQQVTLRCSSQSGHNTVSWYQQALGQGPQFIFQYYREEENGRGNFPPRFSGLQFPNYSSELNVNALELDDSALYLCASSLQGSNGYTFGSGTRLTVV.

The sample holds a few counts of this clone. The J gene is TRBJ1-1, the V gene TRBV29-1, with D unresolved. The germline V gene encodes CDR1 SQVTM and CDR2 ANQGSEA. The CDR3 spans 12 residues. Between the trimmed V and J ends, which lost 7 bases and 1 base, there was a span of 10 bases. CDR3 residues: CSARTANTEAFF. CDR3 coding DNA: TGCAGCGCCAGAACAGCGAACACTGAAGCTTTCTTT.

This clone was seen a few times. V usage is TRBV6-5 and J usage is TRBJ2-5; 7 nucleotides agree with TRBD1. CDR1 and CDR2 from the germline V gene are MNHEY and SVGAGI. The trim removed 6 bases at V and 2 bases at J, leaving 6 bases unmatched. The CDR3 consists of 14 residues. CDR3 amino acids: CASSRGQTQETQYF. The CDR3, as DNA: TGTGCCAGCAGCAGGGGACAGACACAAGAGACCCAGTACTTC.

This clone has a handful of counts. V and J are TRBV3-1 (or the pseudogene TRBV3-2) and TRBJ2-1, with a weak D call TRBD2 (5 bases). Trimming pared 0 bases from V and 13 bases from J, leaving 16 bases between. Germline loops: CDR1 LGHDT, CDR2 YNNKEL (reference sequence). This CDR3 is 14 amino acids long. CDR3 in DNA: TGTGCCAGCAGCCAAGATCGGACTGGACTCGTACAGTTCTTC. As protein: CASSQDRTGLVQFF.

Remarks on this clone: One junction end disagrees with the germline gene, perhaps due to a read error. The chain is built from TRBV7-7 and TRBJ1-1, with D unresolved. The germline gives CDR1 SSHAT, CDR2 FNYEAQ (reference sequence). The CDR3 is 13 residues long. The CDR3 DNA is TGTGCTAGCAGTCCTACTCCGGACACTGAAGCTTTCTTT. It specifies CASSPTPDTEAFF.

The sample holds one count of this clone. The genes are TRBV5-1 and TRBJ2-1; TRBD2 matches 8 bases. The germline V gene has CDR1 SGHRS and CDR2 YFSETQ. The CDR3 length is 16 residues. Trimming took 4 bases from V and 8 from J; bases not matched to a gene: 14. The CDR3 DNA reads TGCGCCAGCAGCCCGTGGGTACTAGCGGACTGGGATGAGCAGTTCTTC. Amino acid sequence: CASSPWVLADWDEQFF.

The chain has TRBV27 and TRBJ1-1; no clear D. V lost 3 bases and J 1 base, leaving 6 bases between the germline ends. Germline values: CDR1 MNHEY, CDR2 SMNVEV (reference sequence). This CDR3 has 13 residues. In DNA form, the CDR3 reads TGTGCCAGCAGTTTTCTCCGGAACACTGAAGCTTTCTTT. This codes for CASSFLRNTEAFF.

This chain joins TRBV7-8 and TRBJ1-1; 7 nucleotides match TRBD1. The ends lost 5 bases at V and 11 bases at J; junction bases unmatched: 5. Germline loops: CDR1 SGHVS, CDR2 FQNEAQ. This CDR3 has 11 amino acids. As DNA, the CDR3 is TGTGCCAGCAGCGCCGACAGGGAGGCTTTCTTT. This codes for CASSADREAFF. The full variable domain, its missing parts supplied by reference TRBV7-8 and TRBJ1-1, is GAGVSQSPRYKVAKRGQDVALRCDPISGHVSLFWYQQALGQGPEFLTYFQNEAQLDKSGLPSDRFFAERPEGSVSTLKIQRTQQEDSAVYLCASSADREAFFGQGTRLTVV.

The chain uses TRBV7-6 and TRBJ1-5; 9 positions match TRBD1. Germline V lookup: CDR1 SGHVS, CDR2 FNYEAQ. This CDR3 is built from 17 residues. V lost 5 bases and J lost 2; bases outside the gene matches: 10. The DNA of the CDR3 is TGTGCCAGCAGCGCAACGACAGGGGGTATCGGCAATCAGCCCCAGCATTTT. This codes for CASSATTGGIGNQPQHF.

V and J are TRBV19 and TRBJ2-5; maybe TRBD1 (5 bases). The CDR3 contains 15 residues. Per the germline V gene, CDR1 is LNHDA and CDR2 is SQIVND (reference sequence). Trimming cost V 1 base and J 0 bases, with 9 bases left between them. The CDR3 protein is CASSIGGTYQETQYF. The CDR3 DNA reads as TGTGCCAGTAGTATAGGGGGCACTTACCAAGAGACCCAGTACTTC.

The CDR3 sequence is CASSSLGGATNEKLFF. Here the CDR3 DNA reads TGTGCCAGTAGTTCGCTGGGAGGGGCAACTAATGAAAAACTGTTTTTT. V is TRBV19 and J is TRBJ1-4, with D possibly being TRBD1 (5 bases). Between the trimmed V and J ends, which lost 5 bases and 0 bases, there was a span of 13 bases. In germline, CDR1 is LNHDA, CDR2 SQIVND (reference sequence). The CDR3 loop spans 16 amino acids.

The V gene is TRBV5-4, the J gene TRBJ1-3; D call uncertain. CDR3 length: 15 residues. Looked up from germline, CDR1 is SGHNT and CDR2 is YYREEE (reference sequence). Deletions cut 4 bases from V and 0 bases from J, with 11 bases between. DNA for the CDR3: TGTGCCAGCAGCGAAAACAGTCGCTCTGGAAACACCATATATTTT. It translates to CASSENSRSGNTIYF.